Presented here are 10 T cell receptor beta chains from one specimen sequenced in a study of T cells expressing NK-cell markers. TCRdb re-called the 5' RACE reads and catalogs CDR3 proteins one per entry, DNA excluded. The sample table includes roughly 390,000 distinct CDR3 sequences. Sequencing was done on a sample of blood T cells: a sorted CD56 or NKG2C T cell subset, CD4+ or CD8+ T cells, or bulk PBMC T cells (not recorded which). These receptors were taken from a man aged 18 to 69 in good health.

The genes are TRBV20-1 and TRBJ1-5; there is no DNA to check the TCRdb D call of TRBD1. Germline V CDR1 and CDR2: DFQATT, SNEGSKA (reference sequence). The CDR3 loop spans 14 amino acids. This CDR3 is CSARGQGGLMAQHF.

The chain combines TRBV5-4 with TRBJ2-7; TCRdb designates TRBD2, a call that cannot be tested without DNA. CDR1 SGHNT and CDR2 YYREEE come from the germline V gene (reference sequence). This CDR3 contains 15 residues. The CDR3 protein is CASTRELAGVGEQYF.

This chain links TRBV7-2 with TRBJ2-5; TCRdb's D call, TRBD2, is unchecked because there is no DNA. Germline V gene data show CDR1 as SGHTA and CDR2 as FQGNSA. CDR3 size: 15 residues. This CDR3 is CASSATRGLQETQYF.

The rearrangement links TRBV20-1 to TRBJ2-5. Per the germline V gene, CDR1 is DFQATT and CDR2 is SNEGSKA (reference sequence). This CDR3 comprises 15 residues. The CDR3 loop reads CSARDNRVPQETQYF.

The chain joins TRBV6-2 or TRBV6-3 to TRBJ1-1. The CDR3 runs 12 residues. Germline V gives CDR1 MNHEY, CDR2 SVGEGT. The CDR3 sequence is CASSRLSAEAFF.

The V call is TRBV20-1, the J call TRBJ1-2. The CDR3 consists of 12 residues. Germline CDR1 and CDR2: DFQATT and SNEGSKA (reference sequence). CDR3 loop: CSDTTANYGYTF.

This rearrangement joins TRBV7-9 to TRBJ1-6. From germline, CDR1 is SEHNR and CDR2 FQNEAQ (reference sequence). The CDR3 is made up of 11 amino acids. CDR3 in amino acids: CASSLKGPLHF.

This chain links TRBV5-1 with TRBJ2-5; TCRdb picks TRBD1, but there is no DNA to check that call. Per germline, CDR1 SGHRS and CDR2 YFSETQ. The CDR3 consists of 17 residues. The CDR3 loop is CASSLPSGTGTRETQYF.

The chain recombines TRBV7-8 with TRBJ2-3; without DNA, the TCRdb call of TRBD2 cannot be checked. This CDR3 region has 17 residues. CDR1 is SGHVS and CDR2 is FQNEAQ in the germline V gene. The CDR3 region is CASSLGRGLAGPDTQYF.

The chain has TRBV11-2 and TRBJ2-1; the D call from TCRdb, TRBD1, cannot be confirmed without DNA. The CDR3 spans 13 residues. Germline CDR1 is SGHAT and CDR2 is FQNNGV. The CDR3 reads CASSLTGAIEQFF.